These 21 T cell receptor beta chains share one sample of origin, sequenced in a study of metastatic and nonmetastatic thyroid tumors. TCRdb reprocessed the PCR reads via MiXCR. This table holds under 40,000 clones, about 18% found once. Patients had received no treatment of any kind before thyroid surgery. The sample taken for sequencing was blood. The receptor source for this set is a male donor with papillary thyroid cancer or a benign thyroid nodule (not recorded which). Some clones in this sample may be carry-over from other donors' samples.

This clone has only a few counts. One junction end disagrees with the germline gene, perhaps due to a read error. The J gene is TRBJ1-5, the V gene TRBV27, with D perhaps TRBD1 (6 bases). This CDR3 comprises 17 residues. CDR1 is MNHEY and CDR2 is SMNVEV in the germline V gene (reference sequence). The CDR3 protein is CASSPIPVRGLNHPQHF. CDR3 DNA sequence: TGTGCCAGCAGTCCCATCCCCGTACGGGGGCTAAATCATCCCCAGCATTTT.

As concerns this clone: A much larger clone differs from this one at a single base, so this may be a read error. The V and J genes are TRBV4-1 and TRBJ1-1; the D is unclear. Germline CDR1 reads MGHRA; CDR2 reads YSYEKL. There are 14 residues in the CDR3. Trimming left V 7 bases short and J 1 base short, with 13 bases between. The CDR3 sequence: CASIPRTGNTEAFF. The CDR3 nucleotides are TGCGCCAGCATTCCGCGCACCGGGAACACTGAAGCTTTCTTT.

This chain connects TRBV7-9 to TRBJ2-5; 10 bases line up with TRBD2. The CDR3 consists of 17 residues. The germline V gene encodes CDR1 SEHNR and CDR2 FQNEAQ (reference sequence). With V trimmed by 2 bases and J by 5 bases, 11 bases remained unmatched. CDR3 sequence reads: CASSLSSGGTIGETQYF. CDR3 coding DNA: TGTGCCAGCAGCTTATCTAGCGGGGGCACAATCGGGGAGACCCAGTACTTC.

Many counts were recorded for this clone. This sequence joins TRBV12-3 or TRBV12-4 and TRBJ1-5, with 11 bases lining up with TRBD1. J gave up 2 bases and V 6 bases, and 9 bases lay outside the gene matches. This CDR3 is built from 17 residues. In DNA form, the CDR3 reads TGTGCCAGCAGCGGCCCGGGGACAGGGGGGGGCAATCAGCCCCAGCATTTT. This codes for CASSGPGTGGGNQPQHF.

V and J are TRBV30 and TRBJ1-2, with 9 bases lining up with TRBD1. The V gene end was trimmed by 5 bases and the J gene end by 4 bases; junction bases not matched to a gene: 8. CDR3 length: 14 residues. Germline lookup yields CDR1 GTSNPN and CDR2 SVGIG (reference sequence). This chain's CDR3 is CAWAVKGQGYGYTF. CDR3 DNA: TGTGCCTGGGCGGTGAAGGGACAGGGCTATGGCTACACCTTC.

In this sample, this clone is medium-sized. The chain uses TRBV5-1 and TRBJ2-7; the D gene could be TRBD1 or TRBD2 (5 bases each). The germline V gene encodes CDR1 SGHRS and CDR2 YFSETQ. V lost 3 bases to trimming and J lost 0 bases, with 10 bases between them. The CDR3 is 14 amino acids. Here the CDR3 DNA reads TGCGCCAGCAGCTCCGGGGACGACTCCTACGAGCAGTACTTC. This codes for CASSSGDDSYEQYF.

The chain is built from TRBV27 and TRBJ1-4, with a possible D match to TRBD1 (6 bases). The CDR3 runs to 14 residues. Between the trimmed V and J ends, which lost 4 bases and 8 bases, there was a span of 14 bases. Germline V gene sequence: CDR1 MNHEY, CDR2 SMNVEV (reference sequence). CDR3 in amino acids: CASSSGRGDEKLFF. In DNA, the CDR3 is TGTGCCAGCAGTTCAGGCAGGGGCGACGAAAAACTGTTTTTT.

The chain joins TRBV5-1 to TRBJ1-1; 7 nucleotides align to TRBD1. Trimming at V came to 3 bases and at J to 4 bases, leaving 12 bases not matched to a gene. The CDR3 length is 16 residues. Germline V CDR1 and CDR2: SGHRS, YFSETQ. In DNA form, the CDR3 reads TGCGCCAGCAGCTCACTGCAACAGGGGTGGGGCACTGAAGCTTTCTTT. Translation gives CASSSLQQGWGTEAFF.

This clone is categorized as medium-sized. The chain combines TRBV7-9 with TRBJ2-7; 8 bases align to TRBD1. Germline values: CDR1 SEHNR, CDR2 FQNEAQ (reference sequence). Trimming removed 5 bases from V and 7 bases from J; junction bases left unmatched: 4. The CDR3 covers 12 residues. CDR3 sequence: CASSTDRVEQYF. The DNA of the CDR3 is TGTGCCAGCAGCACGGACAGGGTAGAGCAGTACTTC.

On this clone itself: A read error may account for a junction end that differs from germline. The chain joins TRBV20-1 to TRBJ2-5, with a tentative D call TRBD2 (5 bases). The CDR3 spans 11 residues. Germline lookup yields CDR1 DFQATT and CDR2 SNEGSKA (reference sequence). CDR3 protein: CGASPDSLQYF. CDR3 nucleotides: TGCGGTGCTAGTCCGGACTCTCTCCAGTACTTC.

This clone was recorded at least ten times. This chain uses TRBV5-1 with TRBJ2-7, with a possible D match to TRBD1 (5 bases). CDR1 is SGHRS and CDR2 is YFSETQ in the germline V gene. CDR3 length: 14 residues. With 0 bases removed from V and 5 bases from J, the gap between germline ends came to 12 bases. CDR3 nucleotide sequence: TGCGCCAGCAGCTTGGAGTACAGGCCCCACGAGCAGTACTTC. Translation gives CASSLEYRPHEQYF. The full variable domain, completed using reference TRBV5-1 and TRBJ2-7, is KAGVTQTPRYLIKTRGQQVTLSCSPISGHRSVSWYQQTPGQGLQFLFEYFSETQRNKGNFPGRFSGRQFSNSRSEMNVSTLELGDSALYLCASSLEYRPHEQYFGPGTRLTVT.

This clone was seen ten or more times. J is TRBJ2-7 and V is TRBV7-9; D is perhaps TRBD2 (5 bases). The CDR3 is 13 amino acids. The germline gives CDR1 SEHNR, CDR2 FQNEAQ (reference sequence). Trimming pared 5 bases from V and 5 bases from J, leaving 13 bases between. The CDR3 protein is CASSRGREHEQYF. DNA for the CDR3: TGTGCCAGCAGCCGCGGTCGGGAACACGAGCAGTACTTC.

This clone was counted at least ten times. The chain employs TRBV14 and TRBJ2-1, with TRBD1 identical over 10 bases. Trimming at V came to 6 bases and at J to 6 bases, leaving 20 bases not matched to a gene. Germline lookup yields CDR1 SGHDN and CDR2 FVKESK. The CDR3 has 19 residues. CDR3 residues: CASSDQGFRGTGASNEQFF. The CDR3 bases are TGTGCCAGCAGTGACCAAGGTTTCCGTGGGACAGGGGCCTCCAATGAGCAGTTCTTC. The full variable domain, its missing parts supplied by reference TRBV14 and TRBJ2-1, is EAGVTQFPSHSVIEKGQTVTLRCDPISGHDNLYWYRRVMGKEIKFLLHFVKESKQDESGMPNNRFLAERTGGTYSTLKVQPAELEDSGVYFCASSDQGFRGTGASNEQFFGPGTRLTVL.

This clone was recorded at least ten times. This sequence joins TRBV6-4 and TRBJ1-2; D gene unclear. The V and J ends lost 0 bases and 7 bases respectively, with 15 bases between them. This CDR3 has 15 amino acids. CDR1 and CDR2 from the germline V gene are MRHNA and SNTAGT. The CDR3 sequence is CASSDSEAPPGGYTF. CDR3 DNA: TGTGCCAGCAGTGACTCGGAGGCTCCGCCGGGTGGCTACACCTTC.

This clone was detected ten times or more. The gene calls are TRBV12-3 or TRBV12-4 and TRBJ2-2, with 8 bases identical to TRBD1. The CDR3 length is 17 residues. Trimming took 6 bases from V and 5 from J; bases not matched to a gene: 14. The CDR3: CASSPTSRTGRTGELFF. CDR3 sequence (DNA): TGTGCCAGCAGCCCTACCTCCCGGACAGGGAGGACCGGGGAGCTGTTTTTT.

This clone was seen more than once but under ten times. A read error may produce the germline difference seen at one junction end. The rearrangement links TRBV12-3 or TRBV12-4 to TRBJ2-7; D may be TRBD1 (6 bases). The CDR3 runs 15 residues. CDR3 coding DNA: TGTGCCATCAGTCCCAGGACAGTGATCTCCTACGAGCAGTACTTC. Amino acids: CAISPRTVISYEQYF.

There are many counts of this clone. This rearrangement joins TRBV20-1 to TRBJ2-3; D gene uncertain. Between the trimmed V and J ends, which lost 4 bases and 6 bases, there was a span of 11 bases. This CDR3 contains 12 residues. Looked up from germline, CDR1 is DFQATT and CDR2 is SNEGSKA (reference sequence). The CDR3 DNA reads TGCAGTGCTAACAGACCCGGCGATACGCAGTATTTT. Its translation: CSANRPGDTQYF.

Note on this clone: Being one base from a much bigger clone, this may be a read error. The rearrangement joins TRBV20-1 to TRBJ1-6; D is perhaps TRBD1 (5 bases). Germline CDR1 and CDR2: DFQATT and SNEGSKA (reference sequence). The V end lost 8 bases, the J end lost 8 bases, and 22 bases lay between the germline ends. This CDR3 is built from 15 residues. The CDR3 here is CSSLQWGSGYSPLHF. The CDR3 nucleotides are TGCAGTTCCCTACAGTGGGGGTCTGGTTATTCACCCCTCCACTTT.

This clone has just a few counts. The gene calls are TRBV6-1 and TRBJ1-2; maybe TRBD1 (6 bases). The germline CDR1 and CDR2 sequences are MNHNS and SASEGT. Trimming stripped 6 bases from V and 10 bases from J, with 21 bases between. CDR3 size: 14 residues. CDR3 bases: TGTGCCAGCAGGTCGGGACAAGGAGGTAGTGTCTACACCTTC. It encodes CASRSGQGGSVYTF.

This clone was detected many times. V is TRBV27 and J is TRBJ2-7; 7 bases are shared with TRBD2. After removal of 3 bases from V and 7 bases from J, the junction contained 6 bases not matched to a gene. The CDR3 runs 13 residues. Germline V lookup: CDR1 MNHEY, CDR2 SMNVEV (reference sequence). CDR3 nucleotide sequence: TGTGCCAGCAGTTTCTCGGGAGGCGGAGAGCAGTACTTC. Encoded protein: CASSFSGGGEQYF.

The genes are TRBV14 and TRBJ1-6; no clear D gene. This CDR3 comprises 14 residues. Trimming took 1 base from V and 6 from J, leaving 7 bases between them. Germline V gives CDR1 SGHDN, CDR2 FVKESK. CDR3 sequence reads: CASSQGFGNSPLHF. The CDR3 coding sequence is TGTGCCAGCAGCCAAGGGTTCGGTAATTCACCCCTCCACTTT. Drawing the rest from reference TRBV14 and TRBJ1-6, the complete variable domain is EAGVTQFPSHSVIEKGQTVTLRCDPISGHDNLYWYRRVMGKEIKFLLHFVKESKQDESGMPNNRFLAERTGGTYSTLKVQPAELEDSGVYFCASSQGFGNSPLHFGNGTRLTVT.